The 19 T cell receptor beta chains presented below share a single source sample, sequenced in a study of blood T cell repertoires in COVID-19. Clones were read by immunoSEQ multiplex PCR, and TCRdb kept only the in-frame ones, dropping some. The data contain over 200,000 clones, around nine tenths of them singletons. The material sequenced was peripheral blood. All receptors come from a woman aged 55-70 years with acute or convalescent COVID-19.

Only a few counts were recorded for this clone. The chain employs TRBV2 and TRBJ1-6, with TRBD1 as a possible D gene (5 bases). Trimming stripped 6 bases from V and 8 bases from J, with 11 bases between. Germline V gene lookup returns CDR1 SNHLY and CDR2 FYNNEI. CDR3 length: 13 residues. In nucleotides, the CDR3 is TGTGCCAGCAGGATGCAGGGTTATTCACCCCTCCACTTT. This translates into CASRMQGYSPLHF.

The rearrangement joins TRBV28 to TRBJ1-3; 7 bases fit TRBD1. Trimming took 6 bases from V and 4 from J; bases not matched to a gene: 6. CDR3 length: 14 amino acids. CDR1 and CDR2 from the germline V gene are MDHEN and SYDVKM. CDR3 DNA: TGTGCCAGCAGCACGACAGGGCCCGGAAACACCATATATTTT. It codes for CASSTTGPGNTIYF.

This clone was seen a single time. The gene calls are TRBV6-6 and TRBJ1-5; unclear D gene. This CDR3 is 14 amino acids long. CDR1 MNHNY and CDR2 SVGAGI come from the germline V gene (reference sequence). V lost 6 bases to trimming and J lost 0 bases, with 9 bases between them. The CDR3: CASRLLTSNQPQHF. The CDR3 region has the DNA TGTGCCAGCAGACTTTTAACTAGCAATCAGCCCCAGCATTTT.

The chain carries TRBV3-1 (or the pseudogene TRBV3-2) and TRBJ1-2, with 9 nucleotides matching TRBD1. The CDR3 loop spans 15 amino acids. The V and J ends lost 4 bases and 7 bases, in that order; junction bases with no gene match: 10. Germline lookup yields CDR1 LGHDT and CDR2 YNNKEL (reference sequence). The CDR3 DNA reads TGTGCCAGCAGCCCCCCGACAGGGGGGATGAGTGGCTACACCTTC. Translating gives CASSPPTGGMSGYTF.

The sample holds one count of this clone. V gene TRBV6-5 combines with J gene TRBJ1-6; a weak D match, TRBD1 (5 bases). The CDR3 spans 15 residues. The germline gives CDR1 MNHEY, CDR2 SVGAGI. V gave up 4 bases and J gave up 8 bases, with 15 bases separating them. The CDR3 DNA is TGTGCCAGCAGTTTGCGGAGGGGCGCCGATTCACCCCTCCACTTT. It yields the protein CASSLRRGADSPLHF.

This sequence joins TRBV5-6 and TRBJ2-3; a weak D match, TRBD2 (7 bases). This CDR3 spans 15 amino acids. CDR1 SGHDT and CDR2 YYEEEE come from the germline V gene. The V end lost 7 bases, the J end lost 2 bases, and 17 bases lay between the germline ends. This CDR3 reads CASGGLAENTDTQYF. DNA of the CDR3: TGTGCCAGCGGGGGGCTAGCGGAGAACACAGATACGCAGTATTTT.

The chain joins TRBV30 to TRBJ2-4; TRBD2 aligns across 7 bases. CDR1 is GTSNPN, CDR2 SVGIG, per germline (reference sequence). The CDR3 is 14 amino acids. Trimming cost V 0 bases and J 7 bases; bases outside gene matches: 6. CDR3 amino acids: CAWSVERGGNIQYF. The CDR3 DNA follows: TGTGCCTGGAGTGTCGAGAGGGGAGGGAACATTCAGTACTTC.

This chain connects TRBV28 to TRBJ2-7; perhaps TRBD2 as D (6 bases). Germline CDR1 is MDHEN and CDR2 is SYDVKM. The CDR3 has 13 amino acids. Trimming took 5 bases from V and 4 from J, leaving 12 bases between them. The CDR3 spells CASSLIGGYEQYF. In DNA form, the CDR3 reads TGTGCCAGCAGTCTTATCGGGGGTTACGAGCAGTACTTC.

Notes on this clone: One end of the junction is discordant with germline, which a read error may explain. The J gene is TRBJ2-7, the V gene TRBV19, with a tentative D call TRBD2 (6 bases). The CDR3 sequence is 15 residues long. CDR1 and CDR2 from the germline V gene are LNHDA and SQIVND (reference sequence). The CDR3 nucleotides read TGTGCCAGTAGTATGAAGAGCGGGTCTTCCTTCGAGCAGTACTTC. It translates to CASSMKSGSSFEQYF.

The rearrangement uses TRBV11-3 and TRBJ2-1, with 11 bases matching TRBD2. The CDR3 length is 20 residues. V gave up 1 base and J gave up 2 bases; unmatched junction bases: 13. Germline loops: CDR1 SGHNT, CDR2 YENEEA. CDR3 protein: CASSLGTIAGGLGAYNEQFF. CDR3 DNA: TGTGCCAGCAGCTTAGGCACTATAGCGGGAGGGCTTGGGGCCTACAATGAGCAGTTCTTC.

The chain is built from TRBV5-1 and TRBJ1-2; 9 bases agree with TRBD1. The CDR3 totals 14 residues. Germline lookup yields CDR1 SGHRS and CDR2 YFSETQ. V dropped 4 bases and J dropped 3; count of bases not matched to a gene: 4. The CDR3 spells CASSLWDRDYGYTF. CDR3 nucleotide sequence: TGCGCCAGCAGCCTGTGGGACAGGGACTATGGCTACACCTTC.

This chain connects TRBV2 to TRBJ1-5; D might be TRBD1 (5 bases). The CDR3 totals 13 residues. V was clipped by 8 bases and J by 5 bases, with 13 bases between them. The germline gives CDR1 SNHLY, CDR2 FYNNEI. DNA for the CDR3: TGTGCCAGCGCCCCAGGGCTGCATCAGCCCCAGCATTTT. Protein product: CASAPGLHQPQHF.

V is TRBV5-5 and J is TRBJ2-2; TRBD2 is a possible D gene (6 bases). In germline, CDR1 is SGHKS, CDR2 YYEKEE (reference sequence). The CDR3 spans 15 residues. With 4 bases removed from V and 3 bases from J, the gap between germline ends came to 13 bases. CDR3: CASSDASVDTGELFF. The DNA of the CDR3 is TGTGCCAGCAGCGACGCTAGCGTGGACACCGGGGAGCTGTTTTTT. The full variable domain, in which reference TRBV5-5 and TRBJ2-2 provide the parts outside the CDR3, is DAGVTQSPTHLIKTRGQQVTLRCSPISGHKSVSWYQQVLGQGPQFIFQYYEKEERGRGNFPDRFSARQFPNYSSELNVNALLLGDSALYLCASSDASVDTGELFFGEGSRLTVL.

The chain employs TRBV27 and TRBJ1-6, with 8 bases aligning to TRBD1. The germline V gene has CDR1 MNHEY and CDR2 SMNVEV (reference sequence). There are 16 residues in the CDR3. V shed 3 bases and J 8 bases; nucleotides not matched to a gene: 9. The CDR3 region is CASSFWQGARYSPLHF. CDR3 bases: TGTGCCAGCAGTTTCTGGCAGGGGGCGCGGTATTCACCCCTCCACTTT.

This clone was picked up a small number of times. For the CDR3, the DNA is TGTGCCTGGACCCCATTGGACAGGGCTTCTAACTCACCCCTCCACTTT. Translation gives CAWTPLDRASNSPLHF. The V gene is TRBV30, the J gene TRBJ1-6; TRBD1 agrees at 8 bases. Germline trimming cut 4 bases from V and 10 bases from J; bases unmatched to any gene: 15. This CDR3 comprises 16 residues. The germline CDR1 and CDR2 sequences are GTSNPN and SVGIG (reference sequence).

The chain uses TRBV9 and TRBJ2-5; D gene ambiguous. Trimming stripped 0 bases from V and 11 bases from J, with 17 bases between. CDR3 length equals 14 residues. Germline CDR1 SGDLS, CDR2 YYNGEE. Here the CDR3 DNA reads TGTGCCAGCAGCGTAGATCTTACGACAACCTTGCAGTACTTC. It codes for CASSVDLTTTLQYF.

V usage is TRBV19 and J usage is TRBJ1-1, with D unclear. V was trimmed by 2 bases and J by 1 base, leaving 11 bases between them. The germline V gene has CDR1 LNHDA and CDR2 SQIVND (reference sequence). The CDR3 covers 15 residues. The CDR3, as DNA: TGTGCCAGTAGTATAAGTCAGGTAGGGAACACTGAAGCTTTCTTT. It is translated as CASSISQVGNTEAFF.

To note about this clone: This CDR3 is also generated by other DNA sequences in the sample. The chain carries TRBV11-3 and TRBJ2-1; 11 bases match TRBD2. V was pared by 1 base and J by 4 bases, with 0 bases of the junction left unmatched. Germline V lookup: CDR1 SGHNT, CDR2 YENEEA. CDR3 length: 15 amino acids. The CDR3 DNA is TGTGCCAGCAGCTTAGTAGCGGGAGGGTACAATGAGCAGTTCTTC. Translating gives CASSLVAGGYNEQFF.

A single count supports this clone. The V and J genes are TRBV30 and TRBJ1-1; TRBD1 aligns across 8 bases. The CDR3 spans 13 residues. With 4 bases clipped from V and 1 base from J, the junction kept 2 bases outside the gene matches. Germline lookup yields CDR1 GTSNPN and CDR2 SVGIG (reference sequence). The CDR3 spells CAWKDRGNTEAFF. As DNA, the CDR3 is TGTGCCTGGAAAGACAGGGGGAACACTGAAGCTTTCTTT.